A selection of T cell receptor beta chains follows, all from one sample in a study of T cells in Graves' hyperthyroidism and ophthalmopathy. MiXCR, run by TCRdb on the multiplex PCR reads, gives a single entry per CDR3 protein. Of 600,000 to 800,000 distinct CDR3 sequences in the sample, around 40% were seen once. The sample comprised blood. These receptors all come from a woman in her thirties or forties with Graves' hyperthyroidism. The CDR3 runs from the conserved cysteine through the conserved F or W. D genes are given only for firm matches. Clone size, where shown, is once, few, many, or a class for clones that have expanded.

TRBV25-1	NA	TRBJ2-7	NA	CASSNRSGGAWGYEQYF	TGTGCCAGCAGTAACCGGAGCGGCGGGGCCTGGGGCTACGAGCAGTACTTC
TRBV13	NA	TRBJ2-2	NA	CASSPIGLSGSGELFF	TGTGCCAGCAGCCCAATCGGGCTATCCGGTTCCGGGGAGCTGTTTTTT
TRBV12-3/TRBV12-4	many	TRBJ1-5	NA	CASSLKGGAQPQHF	TGTGCCAGCAGTTTGAAGGGAGGCGCTCAGCCCCAGCATTTT
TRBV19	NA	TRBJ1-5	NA	CASSRATEERNQPQHF	TGTGCCAGTAGTAGGGCGACGGAAGAGCGCAATCAGCCCCAGCATTTT
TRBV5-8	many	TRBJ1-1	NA	CASSFGDAAEAFF	TGTGCCAGCAGCTTCGGTGACGCCGCTGAAGCTTTCTTT
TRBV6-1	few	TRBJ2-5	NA	CASSEAQAAATTQYF	TGTGCCAGCAGTGAAGCACAGGCGGCAGCCACTACCCAGTACTTC
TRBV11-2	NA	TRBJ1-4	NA	CASSLEDALKEKLFF	TGTGCCAGCAGCTTGGAGGATGCCCTGAAGGAAAAACTGTTTTTT
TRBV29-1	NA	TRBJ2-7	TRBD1	CSVRDGTGIYEQYF	TGCAGCGTCCGGGACGGGACAGGTATCTACGAGCAGTACTTC
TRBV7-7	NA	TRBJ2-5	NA	CASSPDFRETQYF	TGTGCTAGCAGCCCGGACTTCAGGGAGACCCAGTACTTC
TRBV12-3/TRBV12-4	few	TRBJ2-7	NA	CASSPRGPTYEQYF	TGTGCCAGCAGCCCCAGGGGCCCTACCTACGAGCAGTACTTC
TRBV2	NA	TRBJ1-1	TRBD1	CASRERGTGEAFF	TGTGCCAGCAGGGAACGAGGGACAGGTGAGGCTTTCTTT
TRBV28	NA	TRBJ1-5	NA	CASSQGEVFQPQHF	TGTGCCAGCAGCCAAGGCGAGGTTTTCCAGCCCCAGCATTTT
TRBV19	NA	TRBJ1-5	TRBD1	CASSTQGGGDQPQHF	TGTGCCAGTAGTACACAGGGGGGGGGCGATCAGCCCCAGCATTTT
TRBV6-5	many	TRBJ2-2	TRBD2	CASSSPRREGTGELFF	TGTGCCAGCAGTTCTCCTCGCCGGGAGGGGACCGGGGAGCTGTTTTTT
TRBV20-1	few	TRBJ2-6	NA	CSANPHTDVSGANVLTF	TGCAGTGCTAACCCACATACTGACGTCTCTGGGGCCAACGTCCTGACTTTC